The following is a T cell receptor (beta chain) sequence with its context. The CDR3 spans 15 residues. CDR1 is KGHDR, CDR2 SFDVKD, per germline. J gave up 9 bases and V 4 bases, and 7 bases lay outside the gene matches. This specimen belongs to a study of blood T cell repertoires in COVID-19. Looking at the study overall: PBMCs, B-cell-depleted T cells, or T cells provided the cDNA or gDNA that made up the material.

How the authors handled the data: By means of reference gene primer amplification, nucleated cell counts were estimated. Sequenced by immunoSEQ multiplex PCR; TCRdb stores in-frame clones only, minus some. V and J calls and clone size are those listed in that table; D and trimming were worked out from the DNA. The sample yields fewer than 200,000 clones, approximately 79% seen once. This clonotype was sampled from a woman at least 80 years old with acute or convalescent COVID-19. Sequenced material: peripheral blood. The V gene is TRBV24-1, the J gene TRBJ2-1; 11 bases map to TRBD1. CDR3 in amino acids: CATSEDRGLSIEQFF. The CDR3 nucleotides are TGTGCCACCAGTGAGGACAGGGGGCTTTCTATTGAGCAGTTCTTC.